This entry concerns a single T cell receptor (beta chain). This record belongs to a study of blood T cell repertoires in COVID-19. About the research overall: The samples span acute and convalescent COVID-19 from the United States, Italy and Spain. The cDNA or gDNA used as material had been derived from T cells, B-cell-depleted T cells, or PBMCs.

Germline CDR1 is LNHDA and CDR2 is SQIVND (reference sequence). The V and J ends lost 8 bases and 7 bases respectively, with 15 bases between them. The CDR3 has 13 amino acids. In the authors' workflow: Counts of nucleated cells, estimated from reference gene primer amplification, were obtained. Data came from immunoSEQ multiplex PCR; TCRdb stores just in-frame clones and leaves some out. V and J calls plus clone size are reproduced from that table; the DNA served to infer D and trimming. The sample contains about 120,000 clones, around 87% of which appear only once. The chain links TRBV19 to TRBJ1-5; D might be TRBD1 (6 bases). This receptor was taken from a woman in her sixties or seventies with acute or convalescent COVID-19. The sample consisted of peripheral blood. The CDR3 is CASSNRAVQPQHF. As DNA, the CDR3 is TGTGCCAGTTCTAACAGGGCGGTGCAGCCCCAGCATTTT. Full variable domain (rest looked up from reference TRBV19 and TRBJ1-5): DGGITQSPKYLFRKEGQNVTLSCEQNLNHDAMYWYRQDPGQGLRLIYYSQIVNDFQKGDIAEGYSVSREKKESFPLTVTSAQKNPTAFYLCASSNRAVQPQHFGDGTRLSIL.